This TCR beta chain appears in the sequencing data of a study of cytomegalovirus exposure and HLA in healthy donors. Study information: Early release data held around 80 million unique TCRs from HLA-typed donors. Broader study findings: Associated with HLA alleles at 0.05 false discovery rate in a later analysis were some 18,000 TCR beta sequences. Later on, an analysis showed TCR association rates differing by HLA locus, with DRB1 the most and HLA-C the fewest.

The PCR ran on 60 Vbeta and 13 Jbeta primers. The assay was immunoSEQ multiplex PCR, and TCRdb's table has in-frame clones only and misses some. This sample has roughly 110,000 clones; over 55% occur once, and the top ten carry roughly 8.3%. As regards this clone: The antigen is unknown.

Unrecorded immune exposures were likely, despite nominal health at sampling. V lost 7 bases to trimming and J lost 6 bases; unmatched junction nucleotides: 10. Germline V gene lookup returns CDR1 SQVTM and CDR2 ANQGSEA. CDR3 length: 13 residues. The chain carries TRBV29-1 and TRBJ1-1; 8 nucleotides agree with TRBD1. The sequenced sample consisted of PBMCs. This receptor was taken from a man between 18 and 35 years old in good health and CMV-seropositive. The CDR3 DNA reads TGCAGCGCTCGGACAGGGATAGATCCTGAAGCTTTCTTT. Protein product: CSARTGIDPEAFF. The full variable domain, rest sourced from reference TRBV29-1 and TRBJ1-1, is SAVISQKPSRDICQRGTSLTIQCQVDSQVTMMFWYRQQPGQSLTLIATANQGSEATYESGFVIDKFPISRPNLTFSTLTVSNMSPEDSSIYLCSARTGIDPEAFFGQGTRLTVV.